The 15 T cell receptor beta chains below come from one sample, sequenced in a study of blood T cells in healthy people across ages. The second PCR ran about 7 to 12 cycles with a sample-barcoded 5' primer and J-beta primers. TCRdb ran MiXCR on the 5' RACE reads and lists one entry per CDR3 protein. The sample has about 290,000 distinct CDR3 sequences, around 30% seen once; the top ten hold approximately 30%. Sequencing was carried out using blood. The receptors were sampled from a woman in her 70s in good health.

On this clonotype itself: At one end, the junction sequence differs from germline, possibly due to a read error. V usage is TRBV6-5 and J usage is TRBJ1-5; D uncertain. Germline V gene lookup returns CDR1 MNHEY and CDR2 SVGAGI. The CDR3 length is 13 residues. CDR3 sequence reads: CTSTADANQPQHF. CDR3 sequence (DNA): TGTACCAGCACCGCGGACGCGAATCAGCCCCAGCATTTT.

The CDR3 DNA sequence: TGTGCCAGCAGTTTATCTTGGGACAAAAATTCACCCCTCCACTTT. Its protein product is CASSLSWDKNSPLHF. V is TRBV27 and J is TRBJ1-6, with a weak D call TRBD1 (6 bases). Per germline, CDR1 MNHEY and CDR2 SMNVEV (reference sequence). Trimming cost V 0 bases and J 7 bases, with 10 bases left between them. The CDR3 spans 15 residues.

The V and J genes are TRBV20-1 and TRBJ1-1; 7 bases match TRBD1. Germline V lookup: CDR1 DFQATT, CDR2 SNEGSKA (reference sequence). The CDR3 spans 12 residues. J gave up 5 bases and V 6 bases, and 6 bases lay outside the gene matches. Written as DNA, the CDR3 is TGCAGTGCCCAACAGGGGTGGACTGAAGCTTTCTTT. Its protein is CSAQQGWTEAFF.

The genes are TRBV20-1 and TRBJ1-4; TRBD1 agrees at 7 bases. The CDR3 is 13 residues long. Germline trimming cut 4 bases from V and 8 bases from J; bases unmatched to any gene: 7. Germline CDR1 and CDR2: DFQATT and SNEGSKA (reference sequence). The CDR3 DNA sequence: TGCAGTGCTATAGACAGGGCCGTGGAAAAACTGTTTTTT. Amino acid sequence: CSAIDRAVEKLFF.

This clonotype was counted ten times or more. CDR3 amino acids: CASSSLADPTDTQYF. The CDR3 nucleotides are TGTGCCAGCAGCTCGCTAGCGGACCCGACAGATACGCAGTATTTT. The chain has TRBV7-3 and TRBJ2-3; TRBD2 matches at 7 bases. The ends lost 4 bases at V and 3 bases at J; junction bases unmatched: 7. This CDR3 contains 15 residues. Germline-derived CDR1 and CDR2 are SGHTA and FQGTGA. The entire variable domain, with the rest obtained from reference TRBV7-3 and TRBJ2-3, is as follows: GAGVSQTPSNKVTEKGKYVELRCDPISGHTALYWYRQSLGQGPEFLIYFQGTGAADDSGLPNDRFFAVRPEGSVSTLKIQRTERGDSAVYLCASSSLADPTDTQYFGPGTRLTVL.

The rearrangement joins TRBV7-2 to TRBJ2-3; tentative D call: TRBD1 (5 bases). The V and J ends lost 4 bases and 0 bases respectively, with 11 bases between them. Germline values: CDR1 SGHTA, CDR2 FQGNSA. This CDR3 has 15 amino acids. The DNA for the CDR3 is TGTGCCAGCAGCTCTGGGGCTATCAGCACAGATACGCAGTATTTT. Translated: CASSSGAISTDTQYF.

The V call is TRBV11-2, the J call TRBJ2-1; the D is unclear. Germline V lookup: CDR1 SGHAT, CDR2 FQNNGV. The CDR3 runs 15 residues. The V gene lost 5 bases and the J gene lost 3 bases, with 14 bases spanning the gap. The CDR3 DNA follows: TGTGCCAGCAGCCACCCGGGTCGAGTCTACAATGAGCAGTTCTTC. This gives the protein CASSHPGRVYNEQFF. The complete variable domain, with remaining parts taken from reference TRBV11-2 and TRBJ2-1, reads EAGVAQSPRYKIIEKRQSVAFWCNPISGHATLYWYQQILGQGPKLLIQFQNNGVVDDSQLPKDRFSAERLKGVDSTLKIQPAKLEDSAVYLCASSHPGRVYNEQFFGPGTRLTVL.

For this clonotype: The CDR3 does not end in the conserved phenylalanine or tryptophan, so this is likely a read error. J is TRBJ1-1 and V is TRBV29-1, with 7 bases fitting TRBD1. The CDR3 totals 15 residues. Germline V gene lookup returns CDR1 SQVTM and CDR2 ANQGSEA. With V trimmed by 4 bases and J by 0 bases, 8 bases remained unmatched. The CDR3 is CSVGGNRGVNTEAFS. The CDR3 coding sequence is TGCAGCGTTGGCGGGAACAGGGGTGTGAACACTGAAGCTTTCTCT.

This clonotype turned up a few times. This chain connects TRBV6-5 to TRBJ2-6; D possibly corresponds to TRBD2 (5 bases). This CDR3 is built from 15 residues. Germline V gene lookup returns CDR1 MNHEY and CDR2 SVGAGI. Trimming pared 7 bases from V and 0 bases from J, leaving 10 bases between. The CDR3 reads CASTREHSGANVLTF. CDR3 DNA: TGTGCCAGCACGAGGGAGCACTCTGGGGCCAACGTCCTGACTTTC.

In its sample, this clonotype was seen a few times. The J gene is TRBJ1-2, the V gene TRBV20-1; tentative D call: TRBD1 (5 bases). The CDR3 is 13 residues long. The germline V gene encodes CDR1 DFQATT and CDR2 SNEGSKA (reference sequence). V lost 6 bases and J 6 bases, leaving 17 bases between the germline ends. The CDR3 region has the DNA TGCAGTGCGCCAACCGGGACCCGGGATGGCTACACCTTC. Translating gives CSAPTGTRDGYTF.

The V gene is TRBV9, the J gene TRBJ1-2, with D uncertain. This CDR3 has 14 amino acids. Germline V gives CDR1 SGDLS, CDR2 YYNGEE. The germline V and J ends were trimmed by 0 bases and 1 base, with 7 bases remaining between them. This CDR3 is CASSVAPGNYGYTF. The CDR3 DNA follows: TGTGCCAGCAGCGTAGCCCCGGGTAACTATGGCTACACCTTC. Together with reference TRBV9 and TRBJ1-2, the CDR3 gives the full variable domain: DSGVTQTPKHLITATGQRVTLRCSPRSGDLSVYWYQQSLDQGLQFLIQYYNGEERAKGNILERFSAQQFPDLHSELNLSSLELGDSALYFCASSVAPGNYGYTFGSGTRLTVV.

The chain links TRBV28 to TRBJ1-1; D gene uncertain. Germline V gene sequence: CDR1 MDHEN, CDR2 SYDVKM. Trimming shortened V by 2 bases and J by 4 bases, and 5 bases separated the two germline ends. The CDR3 is 12 amino acids. The CDR3 reads CASSLEVTEAFF. The CDR3 DNA follows: TGTGCCAGCAGTTTAGAGGTCACTGAAGCTTTCTTT.

This clonotype occurred a few times. V usage is TRBV7-3 and J usage is TRBJ2-4; tentatively, D is TRBD1 (6 bases). In germline, CDR1 is SGHTA, CDR2 FQGTGA. With 5 bases removed from V and 2 bases from J, the gap between germline ends came to 10 bases. The CDR3 extends over 14 amino acids. CDR3: CASSQQGSKNIQYF. CDR3 nucleotide sequence: TGTGCCAGCAGCCAGCAGGGGTCCAAAAACATTCAGTACTTC.

The table lists this clonotype with a few counts. The rearrangement joins TRBV29-1 to TRBJ2-7; D is perhaps TRBD2 (5 bases). Trimming cost V 3 bases and J 4 bases, with 7 bases left between them. CDR3 length: 11 residues. The V gene's germline CDR1 is SQVTM and CDR2 ANQGSEA. The CDR3 protein is CSVEEDYEQYF. The CDR3 DNA is TGCAGCGTTGAGGAGGATTACGAGCAGTACTTC.

The V call is TRBV6-5, the J call TRBJ2-7; D is unresolved. The V end was cut by 0 bases, the J end by 2 bases, with 11 bases between. Germline CDR1 MNHEY, CDR2 SVGAGI. This CDR3 has 15 residues. CDR3 nucleotides: TGTGCCAGCAGTTACTCTCCGCGGCACCCCTACGAGCAGTACTTC. Its protein product is CASSYSPRHPYEQYF.